This T cell receptor (beta chain) was documented in a study of beta chain features in type 1 diabetes. CDR1 is LNHNV, CDR2 YYDKDF, per germline (reference sequence). This CDR3 has 16 residues. With V trimmed by 3 bases and J by 2 bases, 4 bases remained unmatched. The sequenced template was cDNA made from the entire isolated RNA. TCRdb's table, derived via immunoSEQ multiplex PCR, lists solely in-frame clones and lacks some. The sample holds around 300,000 clones, about 15% seen once. General observations from the study: TCRB CDR3 length was moderately but significantly reduced in all four CD4+ subsets of Type 1 diabetes patients. Amplification by PCR could prefer shorter templates, with the same effect in patients and controls.

On this clone itself: Its antigen is unknown.

The chain carries TRBV15 and TRBJ2-3; 11 bases line up with TRBD2. Sequencing was performed on naive CD4+ T cells from blood. This TCR was sampled from a man younger than 30 with type 1 diabetes. CDR3 nucleotide sequence: TGTGCCACCAGCAGGGCTAGCGGGAGGAACACAGATACGCAGTATTTT. Protein sequence: CATSRASGRNTDTQYF.